A selection of T cell receptor beta chains follows, all from one sample in a study of CD8+CD57+ T cells in acquired aplastic anemia. MiXCR was run by TCRdb on the reads, yielding one entry per CDR3 protein. The repertoire holds roughly 50,000 distinct CDR3 sequences, about two thirds seen once, with 34% in the top ten. The sample was sorted CD4+, CD8+, or CD8+CD57+ T cells (not recorded which) from PBMCs. The receptor source for this set is a human donor in good health, serving as a control. CDR3s leave out the opening cysteine and the closing phenylalanine or tryptophan.

v_call cdr3_aa
TRBV19 ASSITQNTEAF
TRBV29-1 SAVRQGEYGSDTEAF
TRBV19 ASQGYSSTDTQY
TRBV29-1 REAGVPNEQF
TRBV10-1 ATTTVF
TRBV10-3 AISADSNEQF
TRBV2 ASRGQVNTEAF
TRBV7-2 ASSLGVGPYEQY
TRBV10-3 AISDKLAAEKLF
TRBV7-9 ASSIRDGPNTEAF
TRBV7-2 ASSYLGVSDTQY
TRBV20-1 SARAPSYGYT
TRBV24-1 ATSQGNYGYT
TRBV30 AWSVEAGGPETQY
TRBV30 AWSVSGSLPGELF